The 6 T cell receptor beta chains below come from one sample, sequenced in a study of blood T cell repertoires in COVID-19. Sequencing used immunoSEQ multiplex PCR; TCRdb keeps in-frame clones, though not all of them. The top ten clones hold roughly 7% of a sample with about 110,000 clones, roughly 84% of them seen once. The specimen sequenced was peripheral blood. Receptor source: a woman in her fifties or sixties with acute or convalescent COVID-19.

The V and J genes are TRBV2 and TRBJ1-1; D is uncertain. The CDR3 is 13 amino acids. Looked up from germline, CDR1 is SNHLY and CDR2 is FYNNEI. V lost 10 bases to trimming and J lost 1 base, with 13 bases between them. The CDR3 reads CATQLLWNTEAFF. CDR3 in DNA: TGTGCCACCCAACTTCTATGGAACACTGAAGCTTTCTTT.

CDR3 amino acids: CASSGAGLAPIEQYF. Written as DNA, the CDR3 is TGTGCCAGCAGCGGCGCGGGACTAGCACCCATCGAGCAGTACTTC. The rearrangement links TRBV9 to TRBJ2-7, with 9 bases matching TRBD2. This CDR3 comprises 15 residues. The J segment lost 6 bases and the V segment lost 3 bases, leaving 10 bases of the junction unmatched. CDR1 and CDR2 (germline): SGDLS, YYNGEE. Drawing the rest from reference TRBV9 and TRBJ2-7, the complete variable domain is DSGVTQTPKHLITATGQRVTLRCSPRSGDLSVYWYQQSLDQGLQFLIQYYNGEERAKGNILERFSAQQFPDLHSELNLSSLELGDSALYFCASSGAGLAPIEQYFGPGTRLTVT.

The chain carries TRBV7-8 and TRBJ2-2, with 9 positions matching TRBD2. Germline V lookup: CDR1 SGHVS, CDR2 FQNEAQ. V trimming: 1 base; J trimming: 4 bases; junction bases outside the gene matches: 7. The CDR3 spans 17 residues. This chain's CDR3 is CASSLERGARVTGELFF. CDR3 nucleotide sequence: TGTGCCAGCAGCTTAGAGCGGGGGGCGCGGGTCACCGGGGAGCTGTTTTTT.

This chain joins TRBV2 and TRBJ1-5; D unclear. The CDR3 has 12 amino acids. V gave up 8 bases and J gave up 2 bases, with 7 bases separating them. Germline CDR1 SNHLY, CDR2 FYNNEI. CDR3 DNA sequence: TGTGCCAGCTCTGCGGGCAATCAGCCCCAGCATTTT. Protein: CASSAGNQPQHF.

V gene TRBV5-8 combines with J gene TRBJ1-2; 9 positions agree with TRBD1. J gave up 4 bases and V 4 bases, and 11 bases lay outside the gene matches. This CDR3 is built from 16 residues. Germline CDR1 and CDR2: SGHTS and YDEGEE. CDR3 protein: CASSQNTGGESYGYTF. CDR3 sequence (DNA): TGTGCCAGCAGCCAAAACACAGGGGGCGAGAGCTATGGCTACACCTTC.

This chain joins TRBV9 and TRBJ2-3; 12 bases map to TRBD2. Trimming removed 4 bases from V and 10 bases from J; junction bases left unmatched: 7. CDR1 SGDLS and CDR2 YYNGEE come from the germline V gene. The CDR3 totals 14 residues. Here the CDR3 reads CASSFRLAGEAQYF. CDR3 sequence (DNA): TGTGCCAGCAGCTTCAGACTAGCGGGGGAGGCGCAGTATTTT. Complete variable domain (other parts from reference TRBV9 and TRBJ2-3): DSGVTQTPKHLITATGQRVTLRCSPRSGDLSVYWYQQSLDQGLQFLIQYYNGEERAKGNILERFSAQQFPDLHSELNLSSLELGDSALYFCASSFRLAGEAQYFGPGTRLTVL.